The sequence of this T cell receptor beta chain was determined in a study of regulatory T cells in long-lasting Graves disease. Time point here: persistent/refractory GD, antithyroid drugs over 5 years with positive TRAb. The TCR library was prepared using RNA isolated from PBMCs. This clonotype was recorded at least ten times. Arm-PCR of CDR3 regions with iRepertoire HTBI primers generated TCR beta libraries. TCRdb passed the multiplex PCR reads through MiXCR, listing each CDR3 protein once. The sample shows 360,000 or so distinct CDR3 sequences, around 23% of them seen only once. The CDR3 is 16 amino acids. Unmatched junction bases numbered 15, after V lost 7 bases and J lost 4 bases. The germline CDR1 and CDR2 sequences are ENHRY and SYGVKD.

The material sequenced was peripheral blood mononuclear cells (PBMCs), taken when the disease was refractory, from a patient treated with antithyroid drugs. The V call is TRBV10-3, the J call TRBJ1-1; 7 positions agree with TRBD1. This TCR derives from a woman aged 40-49 years with Graves disease. This CDR3 reads CAINGDSQRDSTEAFF. CDR3 sequence (DNA): TGTGCCATCAACGGGGACAGCCAGCGGGATAGCACTGAAGCTTTCTTT.